The 9 T cell receptor beta chains in this list originate from one sample, sequenced in a study of identical twins. TCRdb processed the 5' RACE reads anew with MiXCR; each CDR3 protein has one entry. The repertoire holds 400,000 to 550,000 distinct CDR3 sequences, with approximately 15% as singletons. These data also formed part of another study, on yellow fever vaccine responses in identical twins.

Source material: CD4+ T cells sorted from blood. Every receptor here comes from a woman between 18 and 29 years old in good health.

The chain is built from TRBV5-1 and TRBJ2-1, with unresolved D. The length of the CDR3 is 15 residues. Trimming took off 6 bases at V and 0 bases at J, with 13 bases between the two ends. Germline V gives CDR1 SGHRS, CDR2 YFSETQ. The CDR3 sequence: CASTLQRHSYNEQFF. CDR3 DNA: TGCGCCAGCACCTTACAAAGGCACTCCTACAATGAGCAGTTCTTC.

This clonotype appeared many times. The junction shows a germline mismatch at one end, possibly a read error. The CDR3 loop is CASSLDDRVGNTGELFF. The CDR3 nucleotides are TGTGCTAGCAGCTTAGATGACAGGGTCGGGAACACCGGGGAGCTGTTTTTT. This chain joins TRBV7-7 and TRBJ2-2; 7 nucleotides line up with TRBD1. Germline CDR1 is SSHAT and CDR2 is FNYEAQ (reference sequence). The CDR3 contains 17 residues.

This clonotype was detected a few times. This chain links TRBV5-1 with TRBJ2-5; D unclear. CDR3 length: 15 residues. CDR1 and CDR2 from the germline V gene are SGHRS and YFSETQ. The V end lost 4 bases, the J end lost 7 bases, and 20 bases lay between the germline ends. In DNA form, the CDR3 reads TGCGCCAGCAGCGCTAGTAACGGTATCGTCGGGACCCAGTACTTC. Amino acids: CASSASNGIVGTQYF. The full variable domain, with the rest looked up from reference TRBV5-1 and TRBJ2-5, is KAGVTQTPRYLIKTRGQQVTLSCSPISGHRSVSWYQQTPGQGLQFLFEYFSETQRNKGNFPGRFSGRQFSNSRSEMNVSTLELGDSALYLCASSASNGIVGTQYFGPGTRLLVL.

This chain connects TRBV6-2 or TRBV6-3 to TRBJ2-3, with 8 bases aligning to TRBD1. The CDR3 has 15 amino acids. V lost 0 bases, J lost 4 bases, and 3 bases stayed unmatched. The germline V gene encodes CDR1 MNHEY and CDR2 SVGEGT. The CDR3 nucleotides are TGTGCCAGCAGTTACTCGGAGGACAGGGCAGATACGCAGTATTTT. Translation: CASSYSEDRADTQYF.

The rearrangement joins TRBV9 to TRBJ2-7; D remains ambiguous. CDR1 is SGDLS, CDR2 YYNGEE, per germline. Trimming stripped 5 bases from V and 1 base from J, with 16 bases between. This CDR3 is built from 15 residues. DNA of the CDR3: TGTGCCAGCAGGAATAGAGGAGACAAGTCCTACGAGCAGTACTTC. Translating it yields CASRNRGDKSYEQYF. The full variable domain, its missing parts supplied by reference TRBV9 and TRBJ2-7, is DSGVTQTPKHLITATGQRVTLRCSPRSGDLSVYWYQQSLDQGLQFLIQYYNGEERAKGNILERFSAQQFPDLHSELNLSSLELGDSALYFCASRNRGDKSYEQYFGPGTRLTVT.

V gene TRBV7-8 combines with J gene TRBJ1-3, with D perhaps TRBD1 (5 bases). The CDR3 extends over 15 amino acids. Germline CDR1 and CDR2: SGHVS and FQNEAQ. The germline V and J ends were trimmed by 4 bases and 4 bases, with 14 bases remaining between them. CDR3 sequence reads: CASSSDGARGNTIYF. The CDR3 nucleotides are TGTGCCAGCAGCTCCGACGGGGCTCGGGGAAACACCATATATTTT. Drawing the rest from reference TRBV7-8 and TRBJ1-3, the complete variable domain is GAGVSQSPRYKVAKRGQDVALRCDPISGHVSLFWYQQALGQGPEFLTYFQNEAQLDKSGLPSDRFFAERPEGSVSTLKIQRTQQEDSAVYLCASSSDGARGNTIYFGEGSWLTVV.

This clonotype was seen more than once but under ten times. This chain links TRBV28 with TRBJ2-5; D unclear. CDR1 is MDHEN, CDR2 SYDVKM, per germline. The V end was cut by 4 bases, the J end by 2 bases, with 17 bases between. This CDR3 is 16 amino acids long. The CDR3 DNA follows: TGTGCCAGCAGTTCCCCTTTAGGGAAGAGGCAAGAGACCCAGTACTTC. Protein product: CASSSPLGKRQETQYF.

The gene calls are TRBV27 and TRBJ2-7; D is perhaps TRBD1 or TRBD2 (6 bases each). The CDR3 covers 16 residues. The V end lost 1 base, the J end lost 3 bases, and 16 bases lay between the germline ends. Germline CDR1 reads MNHEY; CDR2 reads SMNVEV (reference sequence). The CDR3: CASSLLLAGEDYEQYF. The DNA of the CDR3 is TGTGCCAGCAGTTTATTGCTGGCAGGGGAGGACTACGAGCAGTACTTC.

V usage is TRBV10-3 and J usage is TRBJ2-7; 8 bases are shared with TRBD1. V gave up 1 base and J gave up 3 bases; unmatched junction bases: 8. Looked up from germline, CDR1 is ENHRY and CDR2 is SYGVKD. The CDR3 is 16 amino acids. For the CDR3, the DNA is TGTGCCATCAGTGAGTTAGGGGGCAGGGGGCTCTACGAGCAGTACTTC. Translating it yields CAISELGGRGLYEQYF.